This T cell receptor beta chain was recorded in a study of T-cell reconstitution after alpha-beta-depleted transplantation in children. Whole-study findings and limits: Reported findings indicate that, about two months after transplant, alpha-beta T cells came from several hundred expanded clones, which were derived from non-depleted graft cells.

The TCRbeta library was prepared with unique molecular identifiers. TCRdb fed the PCR reads into MiXCR, producing one record per CDR3 protein. The table records approximately 980,000 distinct CDR3 sequences, under 30% of them present only once. The CDR3 spans 14 residues. J was trimmed by 5 bases and V by 3 bases; bases with no gene match: 3. Germline V gene data show CDR1 as DFQATT and CDR2 as SNEGSKA (reference sequence). This clonotype was counted only a few times. Antigen: not known. The sample was PBMCs, mostly from graft donor cells, taken 360 days after TCRalphabeta/CD19-depleted stem cell transplant. The chain recombines TRBV20-1 with TRBJ2-7; the match to TRBD2 covers 14 bases. This TCR came from a boy younger than two who had a stem cell transplant for SCID, so the T cells may come from the graft donor. The CDR3, as DNA: TGCAGTGCTAGGACTAGCGGGGGGGCCAACGAGCAGTACTTC. Its translation: CSARTSGGANEQYF.